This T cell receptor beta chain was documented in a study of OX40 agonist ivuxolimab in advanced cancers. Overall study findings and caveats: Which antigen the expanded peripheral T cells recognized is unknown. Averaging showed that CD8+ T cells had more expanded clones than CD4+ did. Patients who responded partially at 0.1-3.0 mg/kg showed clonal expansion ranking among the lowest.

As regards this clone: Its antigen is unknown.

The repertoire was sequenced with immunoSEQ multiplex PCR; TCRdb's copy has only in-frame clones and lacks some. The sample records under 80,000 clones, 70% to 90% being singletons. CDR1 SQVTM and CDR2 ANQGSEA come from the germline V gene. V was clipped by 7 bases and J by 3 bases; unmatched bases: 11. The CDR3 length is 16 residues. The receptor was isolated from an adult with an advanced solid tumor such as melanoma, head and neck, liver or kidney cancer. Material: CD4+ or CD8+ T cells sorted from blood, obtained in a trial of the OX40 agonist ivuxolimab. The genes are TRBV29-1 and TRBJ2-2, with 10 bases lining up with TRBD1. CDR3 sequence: CSAVVFGTGDTGELFF. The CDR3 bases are TGCAGCGCCGTGGTCTTTGGGACAGGGGACACCGGGGAGCTGTTTTTT.